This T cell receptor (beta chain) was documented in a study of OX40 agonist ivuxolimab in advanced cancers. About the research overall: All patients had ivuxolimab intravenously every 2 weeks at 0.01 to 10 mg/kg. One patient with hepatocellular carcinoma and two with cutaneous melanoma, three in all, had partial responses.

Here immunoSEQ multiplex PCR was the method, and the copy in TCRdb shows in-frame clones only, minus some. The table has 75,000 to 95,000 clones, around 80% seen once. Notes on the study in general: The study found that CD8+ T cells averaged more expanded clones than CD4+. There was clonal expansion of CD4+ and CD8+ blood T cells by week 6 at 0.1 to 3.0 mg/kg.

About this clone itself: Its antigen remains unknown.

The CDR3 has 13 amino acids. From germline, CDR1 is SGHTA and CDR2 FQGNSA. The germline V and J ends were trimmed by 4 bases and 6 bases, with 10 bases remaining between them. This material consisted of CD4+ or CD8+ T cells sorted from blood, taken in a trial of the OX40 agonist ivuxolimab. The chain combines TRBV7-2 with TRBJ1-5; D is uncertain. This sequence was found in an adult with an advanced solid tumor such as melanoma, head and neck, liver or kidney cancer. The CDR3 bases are TGTGCCAGCAGCTGGCTTGAGCGTCAGCCCCAGCATTTT. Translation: CASSWLERQPQHF.